The present entry profiles one TCR beta chain with its context. Antigen unknown. PCR was performed using 60 Vbeta and 13 Jbeta primers. Profiled with immunoSEQ multiplex PCR; TCRdb holds only in-frame clones, not every one. Here the sample spans more than 95,000 clones, around 75% being singletons. Germline V CDR1 and CDR2: SGHRS, YFSETQ. This CDR3 is built from 17 residues. Germline trimming cut 4 bases from V and 0 bases from J; bases unmatched to any gene: 10. This entry comes from a study of cytomegalovirus exposure and HLA in healthy donors. Study overall: Earlier findings included about 120 million unique TCR beta sequences obtained from roughly 200 million T cells. Broader study findings: Generally TCR sequences proved uncommon, though certain public TCRs appeared in numerous donors. Researchers counted 150 to 200 TCR beta chains as cytomegalovirus-associated.

Sample: PBMCs. The chain employs TRBV5-1 and TRBJ1-3; 7 bases align to TRBD1. The source of this sequence is a young man in good health and CMV-seropositive. In nucleotides, the CDR3 is TGCGCCAGCAGCCGGACGGGACAGTTGGACTCTGGAAACACCATATATTTT. Translation: CASSRTGQLDSGNTIYF. The whole variable domain, remainder taken from reference TRBV5-1 and TRBJ1-3, is KAGVTQTPRYLIKTRGQQVTLSCSPISGHRSVSWYQQTPGQGLQFLFEYFSETQRNKGNFPGRFSGRQFSNSRSEMNVSTLELGDSALYLCASSRTGQLDSGNTIYFGEGSWLTVV.